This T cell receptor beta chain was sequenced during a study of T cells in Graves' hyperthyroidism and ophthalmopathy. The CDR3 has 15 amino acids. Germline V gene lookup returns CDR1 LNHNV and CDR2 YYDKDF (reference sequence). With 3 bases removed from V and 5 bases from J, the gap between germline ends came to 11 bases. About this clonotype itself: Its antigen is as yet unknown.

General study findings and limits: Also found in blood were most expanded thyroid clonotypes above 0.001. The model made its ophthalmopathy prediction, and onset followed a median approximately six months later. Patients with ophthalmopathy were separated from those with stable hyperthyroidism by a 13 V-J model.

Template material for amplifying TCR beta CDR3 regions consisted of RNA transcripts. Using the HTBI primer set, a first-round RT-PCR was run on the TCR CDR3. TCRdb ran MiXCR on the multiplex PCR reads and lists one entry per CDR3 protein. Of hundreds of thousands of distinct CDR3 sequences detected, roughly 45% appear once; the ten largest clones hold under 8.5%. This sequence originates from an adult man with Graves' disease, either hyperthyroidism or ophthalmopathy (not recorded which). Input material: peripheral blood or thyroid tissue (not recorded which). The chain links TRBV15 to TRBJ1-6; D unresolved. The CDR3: CATSSLRHNNSPLHF. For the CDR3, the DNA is TGTGCCACCAGCAGTTTACGCCACAATAATTCACCCCTCCACTTT.